These 11 T cell receptor beta chains share one sample of origin, sequenced in a study of blood T cell repertoires in COVID-19. This table comes from immunoSEQ multiplex PCR, and its TCRdb copy is limited to in-frame clones, with some not included. This sample carries 45,000 to 60,000 clones, more than 80% of them seen once, and the ten largest clones take 2.2%. Source material: peripheral blood. The receptors shown here come from a human donor in a cohort sampled during active COVID-19.

V is TRBV6-4 and J is TRBJ2-1; 7 bases fit TRBD2. The germline CDR1 and CDR2 sequences are MRHNA and SNTAGT. This CDR3 comprises 13 residues. The V and J ends lost 5 bases and 6 bases, in that order; junction bases with no gene match: 4. CDR3 DNA: TGTGCCAGCAGTACAGCTAGCGGCAATGAGCAGTTCTTC. Protein: CASSTASGNEQFF.

The gene calls are TRBV5-4 and TRBJ1-6; D not certain. This CDR3 is 17 amino acids long. The V and J ends lost 0 bases and 10 bases respectively, with 20 bases between them. CDR1 and CDR2 (germline): SGHNT, YYREEE (reference sequence). Here the CDR3 reads CASSLGSGVSRMSPLHF. For the CDR3, the DNA is TGTGCCAGCAGCTTGGGCTCAGGTGTCAGCAGAATGTCACCCCTCCACTTT.

The V gene is TRBV19, the J gene TRBJ1-2; no reliable D call. CDR3 size: 13 residues. CDR1 is LNHDA and CDR2 is SQIVND in the germline V gene (reference sequence). The ends were cut back, 7 bases at V and 4 bases at J, with 13 bases in the middle. The CDR3 nucleotides are TGTGCCAGTACCCAAGGCGCGGCCTATGGCTACACCTTC. As protein: CASTQGAAYGYTF.

This clone showed up just a few times. This chain connects TRBV7-2 to TRBJ1-1, with 7 nucleotides matching TRBD1. The trim removed 0 bases at V and 1 base at J, leaving 11 bases unmatched. The CDR3 loop spans 18 amino acids. The germline CDR1 and CDR2 sequences are SGHTA and FQGNSA. CDR3 residues: CASSLARMNRGRNTEAFF. CDR3 nucleotides: TGTGCCAGCAGCTTAGCAAGAATGAACAGGGGAAGGAACACTGAAGCTTTCTTT.

V gene TRBV27 combines with J gene TRBJ2-1; 8 bases align to TRBD2. CDR3 length: 14 amino acids. With V trimmed by 3 bases and J by 9 bases, 7 bases remained unmatched. Germline V lookup: CDR1 MNHEY, CDR2 SMNVEV (reference sequence). The CDR3 is CASSFSGGSGEQFF. Written as DNA, the CDR3 is TGTGCCAGCAGTTTTTCGGGGGGGTCCGGTGAGCAGTTCTTC.

This sequence joins TRBV5-6 and TRBJ1-5; TRBD1 matches at 8 bases. This CDR3 has 14 amino acids. Germline CDR1 and CDR2: SGHDT and YYEEEE. V dropped 3 bases and J dropped 7; count of bases not matched to a gene: 6. In nucleotides, the CDR3 is TGTGCCAGCAGCTACGGACAGGGAGGCCAGCCCCAGCATTTT. Amino acids: CASSYGQGGQPQHF.

The chain is built from TRBV5-8 and TRBJ1-2, with D unclear. Germline V gene sequence: CDR1 SGHTS, CDR2 YDEGEE. This CDR3 is 15 amino acids long. V gave up 2 bases and J gave up 4 bases, with 15 bases separating them. The CDR3 sequence is CASSFVGGGSYGYTF. The CDR3 nucleotides read TGTGCCAGCAGCTTTGTAGGCGGCGGCTCCTATGGCTACACCTTC.

The chain links TRBV29-1 to TRBJ2-5; TRBD2 matches 13 bases. With V trimmed by 7 bases and J by 7 bases, 18 bases remained unmatched. The CDR3 has 17 amino acids. In germline, CDR1 is SQVTM, CDR2 ANQGSEA. The CDR3 bases are TGCAGCGGGAGGGGGCCGACTAGCGGGAGGTCGTTGGGGACCCAGTACTTC. It specifies CSGRGPTSGRSLGTQYF. Full variable domain (missing parts from reference TRBV29-1 and TRBJ2-5): SAVISQKPSRDICQRGTSLTIQCQVDSQVTMMFWYRQQPGQSLTLIATANQGSEATYESGFVIDKFPISRPNLTFSTLTVSNMSPEDSSIYLCSGRGPTSGRSLGTQYFGPGTRLLVL.

The V call is TRBV14, the J call TRBJ2-1, with 8 bases matching TRBD2. This CDR3 comprises 14 residues. V shed 5 bases and J 7 bases; nucleotides not matched to a gene: 7. Per the germline V gene, CDR1 is SGHDN and CDR2 is FVKESK. This CDR3 is CASSSRGGLNEQFF. The DNA of the CDR3 is TGTGCCAGCAGCTCCCGGGGGGGTCTAAATGAGCAGTTCTTC.

The chain has TRBV3-1 (or the pseudogene TRBV3-2) and TRBJ1-5, with D maybe TRBD1 (5 bases). Germline V gene data show CDR1 as LGHDT and CDR2 as YNNKEL (reference sequence). With 2 bases removed from V and 2 bases from J, the gap between germline ends came to 10 bases. This CDR3 is built from 15 residues. The CDR3 sequence is CASSQNLGGNQPQHF. The CDR3 DNA reads as TGTGCCAGCAGCCAAAATCTAGGGGGCAATCAGCCCCAGCATTTT.

V usage is TRBV10-2 and J usage is TRBJ2-5; 9 nucleotides agree with TRBD1. CDR3 length equals 15 residues. V dropped 4 bases and J dropped 4; count of bases not matched to a gene: 7. CDR1 and CDR2 from the germline V gene are WSHSY and SAAADI. The CDR3 bases are TGCGCCAGCAGTGTGGGACAGGGCTTGGGAGAGACCCAGTACTTC. Its protein product is CASSVGQGLGETQYF.